This is a list of T cell receptor beta chains from one sample in a study of identical twins. MiXCR, applied by TCRdb to the 5' RACE reads, yields one record per CDR3 protein. The profile shows roughly 720,000 distinct CDR3 sequences, approximately 18% of them singletons. The data also belong to a second study, concerning T cells expressing NK-cell markers.

The sequenced sample consisted of PBMCs. The receptors were gathered from a woman younger than 35 in good health. The CDR3 runs from the conserved cysteine through the conserved F or W.

J gene,V gene,CDR3 protein
TRBJ2-1,TRBV6-4,CASSDPGQGNNEQFF
TRBJ2-5,TRBV27,CASSPGTDSETQYF
TRBJ2-1,TRBV20-1,CSARDGEQFF
TRBJ1-2,TRBV6-1,CASSPVPGISGYTF
TRBJ2-5,TRBV5-1,CASSLKVETQYF
TRBJ2-2,TRBV5-1,CASAWAGTGELFF
TRBJ2-1,TRBV25-1,CASSISTGGRLASYNEQFF
TRBJ2-7,TRBV12-3/TRBV12-4,CASSGRGFPYEQYF
TRBJ2-3,TRBV20-1,CSARRDRVRADTQYF
TRBJ1-2,TRBV3-1,CASSETGNSYTF
TRBJ2-1,TRBV20-1,CSARRSGTIIYNEQFF
TRBJ1-2,TRBV27,CASGIRRQGASGGYTF
TRBJ1-2,TRBV2,CATFRGRGNGYTF
TRBJ2-1,TRBV5-6,CASSLYSTSYNEQFF
TRBJ2-1,TRBV7-2,CASSAQQYEQFF
TRBJ2-3,TRBV29-1,CSVWDRRGDTQYF
TRBJ2-5,TRBV5-6,CASSLFHRDQETQYF
TRBJ1-1,TRBV5-1,CASGEEGIGTEAFF
TRBJ2-7,TRBV18,CASSPPGGQSGSYEQYF
TRBJ1-2,TRBV7-2,CASSLVPLGIYGYTF
TRBJ2-1,TRBV7-2,CASTLGGYNEQFF
TRBJ2-3,TRBV3-1,CASSPLDRAPTDTQYF
TRBJ1-1,TRBV4-3,CASSQARANTEAFF
TRBJ2-3,TRBV29-1,CSVPLKPAGGDTQYF
TRBJ1-5,TRBV9,CASSPSGTGVQPQHF
TRBJ2-5,TRBV7-6,CASSLGGPRETQYF
TRBJ1-1,TRBV6-1,CASSEDRGKNTEAFF
TRBJ1-2,TRBV28,CASSSGPGSHYGYTF
TRBJ2-3,TRBV5-1,CASSAKPGQGLGTDTQYF
TRBJ2-1,TRBV13,CASSRSGPVIHEQFF
TRBJ2-1,TRBV5-1,CASSGRTGVYNEQFF
TRBJ2-7,TRBV12-3/TRBV12-4,CASSQGQGAREQYF
TRBJ2-5,TRBV2,CASSPDRSEEETQYF
TRBJ1-6,TRBV6-5,CASSYIGTDNSPLHF
TRBJ1-1,TRBV20-1,CSARPRSLNTEAFF
TRBJ2-1,TRBV5-1,CASSFGTGVDEQFF
TRBJ1-1,TRBV20-1,CSAYTPWEKEAFF
TRBJ2-1,TRBV2,CATPFRGVNNEQFF
TRBJ2-5,TRBV3-1,CASSQRGEGKETQYF
TRBJ2-1,TRBV6-1,CASSLKRLSSYNEQFF
TRBJ2-1,TRBV12-3/TRBV12-4,CASTWGLAGDEYNEQFF
TRBJ2-1,TRBV20-1,CSAKQPGLAGIEQFF
TRBJ1-1,TRBV12-3/TRBV12-4,CASRKGGVRRSTEAFF
TRBJ2-1,TRBV20-1,CSALGGLVYNEQFF
TRBJ2-1,TRBV5-1,CASREGGQAYNEQFF
TRBJ1-2,TRBV3-1,CASSQVAAWPLYGYTF
TRBJ2-1,TRBV27,CASRPSVVNEQFF
TRBJ1-3,TRBV29-1,CSVEDPLNRGNTIYF
TRBJ1-3,TRBV12-3/TRBV12-4,CASTRRETNNGNTIYF
TRBJ2-7,TRBV4-3,CASSQVRAGLLRQYF
TRBJ2-5,TRBV2,CASSTGGMGETQYF
TRBJ2-3,TRBV18,CASSPLGQGLLDTQYF
TRBJ2-7,TRBV24-1,CATSDGHTYEQYF
TRBJ2-3,TRBV7-9,CASSRRISQTDTQYF